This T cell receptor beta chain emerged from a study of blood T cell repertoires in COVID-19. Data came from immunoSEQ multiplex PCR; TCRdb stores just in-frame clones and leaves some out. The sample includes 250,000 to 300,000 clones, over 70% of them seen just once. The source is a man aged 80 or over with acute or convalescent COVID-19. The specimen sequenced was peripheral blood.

CDR3 DNA: TGCGCCAGCAGCCGAACTAGCGGGAGCCAAGAGACCCAGTACTTC. Encoded protein: CASSRTSGSQETQYF. The chain recombines TRBV5-1 with TRBJ2-5, with 11 bases that match TRBD2. The V gene's germline CDR1 is SGHRS and CDR2 YFSETQ. The CDR3 is made up of 15 amino acids. V lost 4 bases and J lost 1; bases outside the gene matches: 3.